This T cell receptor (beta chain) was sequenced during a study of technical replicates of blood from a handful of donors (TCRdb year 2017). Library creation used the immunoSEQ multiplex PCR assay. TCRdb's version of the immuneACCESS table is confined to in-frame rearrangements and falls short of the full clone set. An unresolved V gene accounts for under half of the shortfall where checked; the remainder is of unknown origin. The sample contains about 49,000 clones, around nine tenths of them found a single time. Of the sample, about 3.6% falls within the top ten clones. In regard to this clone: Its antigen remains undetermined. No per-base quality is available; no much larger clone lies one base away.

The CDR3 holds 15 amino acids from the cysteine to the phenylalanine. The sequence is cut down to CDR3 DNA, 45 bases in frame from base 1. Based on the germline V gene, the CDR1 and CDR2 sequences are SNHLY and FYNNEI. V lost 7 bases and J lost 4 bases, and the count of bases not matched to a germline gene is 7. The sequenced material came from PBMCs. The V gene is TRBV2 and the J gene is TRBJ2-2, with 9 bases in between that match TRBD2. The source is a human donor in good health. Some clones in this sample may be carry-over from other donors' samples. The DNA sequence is TGTGCCAGCAAGGAGCGGGAGGCCTCCACCGGGGAGCTGTTTTTT. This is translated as CASKEREASTGELFF. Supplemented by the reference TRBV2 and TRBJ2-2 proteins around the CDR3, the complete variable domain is EPEVTQTPSHQVTQMGQEVILRCVPISNHLYFYWYRQILGQKVEFLVSFYNNEISEKSEIFDDQFSVERPDGSNFTLKIRSTKLEDSAMYFCASKEREASTGELFFGEGSRLTVL.